This T cell receptor beta chain comes out of a study of CD8+ T cells in alopecia areata. RNA was isolated and reverse transcribed to cDNA, the sequencing template. Clones were sequenced by immunoSEQ multiplex PCR, and TCRdb holds only the in-frame ones, with some missing. Among approximately 180,000 clones listed, around 50% were seen once. Both peripheral blood and punch biopsies of lesional scalp skin were obtained from patients who had alopecia areata. Comment on this clone: What it recognizes is unknown.

The study's findings and limits: Relative to mice, TCR sharing across patients was less clear, a difference possibly HLA-related. Relative to normal scalp, lesional scalp, especially alopecia totalis/universalis, showed higher clonality.

Per the germline V gene, CDR1 is SGHTA and CDR2 is FQGNSA. The V gene lost 5 bases and the J gene lost 5 bases, with 18 bases spanning the gap. This CDR3 spans 15 amino acids. Sequences were derived from CD4+ T cells sorted from blood, sampled at week 0. This TCR derives from a human donor with alopecia areata. The rearrangement links TRBV7-2 to TRBJ2-5; D remains ambiguous. The CDR3 coding sequence is TGTGCCAGCAGCCCTGGCGGCGCAGGTGGGGAGACCCAGTACTTC. Its translation is CASSPGGAGGETQYF.